These T cell receptor beta chains were read from a single sample in a study of cytomegalovirus exposure and HLA in healthy donors. TCRdb keeps only in-frame clones here, not all; method: immunoSEQ multiplex PCR. The sample includes 150,000 to 200,000 clones, around four fifths seen only once; the top ten take roughly 1.2%. The sample was PBMCs. The source is a woman in her 50s in good health and CMV-seronegative. Each CDR3 is given with its conserved first and last residue. Each record gives: D gene, V gene, clone size, J gene, CDR3 DNA, CDR3 protein. D genes are given only for firm matches. For some rows the clone size is stated as once, few or many, or as a class when expanded; others skip it.

>.|TRBV18|once|TRBJ1-2
TGTGCCAGCTCACAGACAGAGACTTATGGCTACACCTTC
CASSQTETYGYTF
>TRBD2|TRBV28|.|TRBJ2-7
TGTGCCAGCAGACCCGGGACTAGCTACGAGCAGTACTTC
CASRPGTSYEQYF
>.|TRBV6-1|.|TRBJ1-3
TGTGCCAGCAGTCTGGAGACTGGAAACACCATATATTTT
CASSLETGNTIYF
>TRBD1|TRBV6-6|.|TRBJ1-2
TGTGCCAGCAGCCGACAGGGAAACTATGGCTACACCTTC
CASSRQGNYGYTF
>.|TRBV19|.|TRBJ2-1
TGTGCCAGTCGTACGTATAGCTCCTACAATGAGCAGTTCTTC
CASRTYSSYNEQFF
>.|TRBV4-1|.|TRBJ2-7
TGCGCCAGCCGAGTCTCCTACGAGCAGTACTTC
CASRVSYEQYF
>TRBD1|TRBV4-3|.|TRBJ2-7
TGCGCCAGCAGCCAATCAGGGGGCGCGAGATTCTACGAGCAGTACTTC
CASSQSGGARFYEQYF
>TRBD2|TRBV27|.|TRBJ2-1
TGTGCCAGCGGACTAGCGTCCTACAATGAGCAGTTCTTC
CASGLASYNEQFF
>.|TRBV27|.|TRBJ2-2
TGTGCCAGCAGATTAGGAGGGCTGCGGGGGGAGCTGTTTTTT
CASRLGGLRGELFF
>TRBD2|TRBV6-1|few|TRBJ2-1
TGTGCCAGCAGTGAAAGTAGCGGGGGGGTTCATGAGCAGTTCTTC
CASSESSGGVHEQFF
>TRBD1|TRBV15|.|TRBJ1-1
TGTGCCACCAGCAGTAGACAGGGGAAGGGTAGGACTGAAGCTTTCTTT
CATSSRQGKGRTEAFF
>TRBD1|TRBV9|.|TRBJ1-5
TGTGCCAGCAGCAAGGGACAGGACAATCAGCCCCAGCATTTT
CASSKGQDNQPQHF
>.|TRBV23-1|.|TRBJ1-1
TGCGCCAGCAGTCGCCCATCGGTGAACACTGAAGCTTTCTTT
CASSRPSVNTEAFF
>TRBD1|TRBV28|.|TRBJ2-2
TGTGCCAGCAGTCTCAACCCCGGACAGGGGGCCCGAACCGGGGAGCTGTTTTTT
CASSLNPGQGARTGELFF
>.|TRBV5-1|.|TRBJ1-1
TGCGCCAGCAGCTTGGACAGGTCTGGGGACACTGAAGCTTTCTTT
CASSLDRSGDTEAFF
>TRBD2|TRBV19|.|TRBJ2-2
TGTGCCAGTAGTACACTAGCGGGGACGAACACCGGGGAGCTGTTTTTT
CASSTLAGTNTGELFF
>TRBD2|TRBV6-9|.|TRBJ2-1
TGTGCCAGCACCCGCGGGACTAGTCGGGTGGGCGAGCAGTTCTTC
CASTRGTSRVGEQFF
>TRBD2|TRBV28|.|TRBJ2-7
TGTGCCAGCAGTTCCCCCGGGGCGGGGGGAGGGTACGAGCAGTACTTC
CASSSPGAGGGYEQYF
>.|TRBV20-1|once|TRBJ2-7
TGCAGTGCTAGTGCCGGCTACGAGCAGTACTTC
CSASAGYEQYF
>.|TRBV5-5|few|TRBJ1-1
TGTGCCAGCAGCTTTCAGACAGGATTTAACACTGAAGCTTTCTTT
CASSFQTGFNTEAFF
>.|TRBV27|.|TRBJ1-3
TGTGCCAGCAGTTTAGGGCTAAGCTCTGGAAACACCATATATTTT
CASSLGLSSGNTIYF
>TRBD1|TRBV5-1|.|TRBJ1-2
TGCGCCAGCAGAGACAACAGGGGGAATGGCTACACCTTC
CASRDNRGNGYTF
>.|TRBV27|.|TRBJ1-2
TGTGCCAGCACGCCGAACGGACAGTACAATGGCTACACCTTC
CASTPNGQYNGYTF
>.|TRBV4-2|.|TRBJ1-2
TGTGCCAGCAGCCAAGTGGGACGGGACAACAACTATGGCTACACCTTC
CASSQVGRDNNYGYTF
>TRBD2|TRBV5-5|few|TRBJ2-1
TGTGCCAGCAGCTCCATAGCGGGGGAAACCTACAATGAGCAGTTCTTC
CASSSIAGETYNEQFF
>.|TRBV28|.|TRBJ1-6
TGTGCCAGCAGTTTGGCAGATTCAACCTATAATTCACCCCTCCACTTT
CASSLADSTYNSPLHF
>TRBD1|TRBV5-6|.|TRBJ2-5
TGTGCCAGCAGCCCACCCTCTGTAGGCTCCAGGGGGGAGACCCAGTACTTC
CASSPPSVGSRGETQYF
>.|TRBV4-2|once|TRBJ2-1
TGTGCCAGCAGCCACACCATGGACAGTTCCTACAATGAGCAGTTCTTC
CASSHTMDSSYNEQFF
>.|TRBV4-3|.|TRBJ1-4
TGCGCCAGCAGCCTCCTGGGCGGGGGAAATGAAAAACTGTTTTTT
CASSLLGGGNEKLFF
>.|TRBV9|.|TRBJ2-1
TGTGCCAGCAGCGCCCCCCCACTAACGGGCGGGGCCCTCTACAATGAGCAGTTCTTC
CASSAPPLTGGALYNEQFF
>.|TRBV2|.|TRBJ2-2
TGTGCCAGCAGCCGACTCCCCGGGGAGCTGTTTTTT
CASSRLPGELFF
>.|TRBV9|.|TRBJ1-1
TGTGCCAGCAGCTTACAGGGTTACACTGAAGCTTTCTTT
CASSLQGYTEAFF
>.|TRBV19|.|TRBJ2-7
TGTGCCAGTAGTGTCAACGGCCGGGACTCAATCTACGAGCAGTACTTC
CASSVNGRDSIYEQYF
>TRBD2|TRBV7-2|.|TRBJ2-3
TGTGCCAGCAGCGTACTAGCGGGGAGCACAGATACGCAGTATTTT
CASSVLAGSTDTQYF
>.|TRBV28|.|TRBJ1-2
TGTGCCAGCAGTTTGGGTCAGGGAGGTTGGTCTGGCTACACCTTC
CASSLGQGGWSGYTF
>.|TRBV19|.|TRBJ1-1
TGTGCCAGTAGTATTGGACAACGAAACACTGAAGCTTTCTTT
CASSIGQRNTEAFF
>.|TRBV29-1|.|TRBJ2-1
TGCAGCGTCATGCAACAGGTAGGGCTGGGCAATGAGCAGTTCTTC
CSVMQQVGLGNEQFF
>.|TRBV18|.|TRBJ2-2
TGTGCCAGCTCACCTCAGTCCGGGGAGCTGTTTTTT
CASSPQSGELFF
>.|TRBV28|few|TRBJ1-3
TGTGCCAGCAGTTCCAACAAGGGAAACACCATATATTTT
CASSSNKGNTIYF
>.|TRBV14|few|TRBJ2-7
TGTGCCAGCAGCCAAGAGGGTCAGGGGAGCGTCGGCGAGCAGTACTTC
CASSQEGQGSVGEQYF
>.|TRBV28|.|TRBJ2-5
TGTGCCAGCAGCCCTTTACGAGGAGGGCTGGAGACCCAGTACTTC
CASSPLRGGLETQYF
>TRBD1|TRBV7-3|.|TRBJ2-3
TGTGCCAGCAGCTTATCGAGGGGGCAGGCAGATACGCAGTATTTT
CASSLSRGQADTQYF
>.|TRBV7-2|.|TRBJ2-3
TGTGCCAGCAGCTTTATCGGGGGGCGTTCAGATACGCAGTATTTT
CASSFIGGRSDTQYF
>.|TRBV7-2|.|TRBJ2-1
TGTGCCAGCAGCTACTCCTCGGGGAAAGGGTCCCCCTACAATGAGCAGTTCTTC
CASSYSSGKGSPYNEQFF
>TRBD1|TRBV6-1|.|TRBJ2-7
TGTGCCAGCAGTGAAGAGGAGACAGGGGGCTACGAGCAGTACTTC
CASSEEETGGYEQYF
>.|TRBV4-2|.|TRBJ1-5
TGTGCCAGCAGCCAAGATTATCTGAATCAGCCCCAGCATTTT
CASSQDYLNQPQHF
>TRBD2|TRBV5-1|.|TRBJ2-5
TGCGCCAGCAGCTTTACTAGCGGGCAAGAGACCCAGTACTTC
CASSFTSGQETQYF
>TRBD1|TRBV6-6|.|TRBJ1-5
TGTGCCAGCACCCCAGGGGGCCTGGGGCCCCAGCATTTT
CASTPGGLGPQHF
>.|TRBV13|.|TRBJ1-3
TGTGCCAGCAGCTTACTTTTCGGTGATCGCTCTGGAAACACCATATATTTT
CASSLLFGDRSGNTIYF
>.|TRBV5-1|.|TRBJ2-5
TGCGCCAGCAATCACCCAGGAGGAGAGACCCAGTACTTC
CASNHPGGETQYF
>.|TRBV7-2|.|TRBJ2-1
TGTGCCAGCAGCTTTTACGGGAATGAGCAGTTCTTC
CASSFYGNEQFF
>TRBD1|TRBV27|.|TRBJ2-6
TGTGCCAGCAGTTTCGGGACAGGCGTGCCTGGGGCCAACGTCCTGACTTTC
CASSFGTGVPGANVLTF
>.|TRBV7-2|.|TRBJ2-4
TGTGCCAGCAGCTTAGTTGGCAGGGGACCATCCAAAAACATTCAGTACTTC
CASSLVGRGPSKNIQYF
>TRBD1|TRBV9|.|TRBJ2-5
TGTGCCAGCAGTTCCGGGACAGCCCAAGAGACCCAGTACTTC
CASSSGTAQETQYF
>TRBD1|TRBV7-2|.|TRBJ1-3
TGTGCCAGCAGCAAATTAGGGACAGGAACAGGAAACACCATATATTTT
CASSKLGTGTGNTIYF
>.|TRBV5-6|.|TRBJ1-2
TGTGCCAGCAGCTTTGCGGACACCTATGGCTACACCTTC
CASSFADTYGYTF
>.|TRBV7-2|few|TRBJ1-5
TGTGCCAGCAGCTTAGACAGGGATAGCAATCAGCCCCAGCATTTT
CASSLDRDSNQPQHF
>.|TRBV29-1|once|TRBJ2-1
TGCAGCGTTATCGTCGGAGAGGTCTACAATGAGCAGTTCTTC
CSVIVGEVYNEQFF
>.|TRBV27|few|TRBJ1-2
TGTGCCAGCAGCGTCCCCCTAGCTAACTATGGCTACACCTTC
CASSVPLANYGYTF
>TRBD1|TRBV7-9|.|TRBJ2-1
TGTGCCAGCAGCTTGACAGGGGACTTCTACAATGAGCAGTTCTTC
CASSLTGDFYNEQFF